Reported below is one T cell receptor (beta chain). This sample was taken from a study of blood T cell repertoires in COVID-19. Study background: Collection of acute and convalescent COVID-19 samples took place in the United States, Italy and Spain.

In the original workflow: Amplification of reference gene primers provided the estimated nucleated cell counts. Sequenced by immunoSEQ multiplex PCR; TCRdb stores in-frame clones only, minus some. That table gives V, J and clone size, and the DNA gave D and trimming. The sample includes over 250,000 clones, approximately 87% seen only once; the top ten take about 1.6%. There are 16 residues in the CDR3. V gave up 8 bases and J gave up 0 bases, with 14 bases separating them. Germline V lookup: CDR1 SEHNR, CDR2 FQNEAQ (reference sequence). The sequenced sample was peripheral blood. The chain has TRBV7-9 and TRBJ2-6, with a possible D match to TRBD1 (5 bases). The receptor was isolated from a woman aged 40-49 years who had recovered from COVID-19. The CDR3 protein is CASPLGRGSGANVLTF. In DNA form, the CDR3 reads TGTGCCAGCCCCTTGGGGCGAGGCTCTGGGGCCAACGTCCTGACTTTC. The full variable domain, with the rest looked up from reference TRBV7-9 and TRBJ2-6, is DTGVSQNPRHKITKRGQNVTFRCDPISEHNRLYWYRQTLGQGPEFLTYFQNEAQLEKSRLLSDRFSAERPKGSFSTLEIQRTEQGDSAMYLCASPLGRGSGANVLTFGAGSRLTVL.